The 25 T cell receptor beta chains in this list originate from one sample, sequenced in a study of Tregs in tolerant kidney transplant recipients. Profiling relied on immunoSEQ multiplex PCR, and the TCRdb table lists in-frame clones only, not all of them. There are about 100,000 clones in the sample; roughly 93% occur only once, and 0.46% lies in the top ten. The specimen was CD4+ T cells from blood, collected before the transplant. Receptors were obtained from a human donor who received a combined kidney and bone marrow transplant.

V is TRBV2 and J is TRBJ2-3, with 8 bases fitting TRBD2. Looked up from germline, CDR1 is SNHLY and CDR2 is FYNNEI. The CDR3 has 15 residues. The V and J ends lost 6 bases and 2 bases, in that order; junction bases with no gene match: 7. In DNA, the CDR3 is TGTGCCAGCAGGGGTGGTAGCGGGGCCACAGATACGCAGTATTTT. Translating gives CASRGGSGATDTQYF. The whole variable domain, remainder taken from reference TRBV2 and TRBJ2-3, is EPEVTQTPSHQVTQMGQEVILRCVPISNHLYFYWYRQILGQKVEFLVSFYNNEISEKSEIFDDQFSVERPDGSNFTLKIRSTKLEDSAMYFCASRGGSGATDTQYFGPGTRLTVL.

The chain links TRBV19 to TRBJ2-7, with 8 positions matching TRBD1. The CDR3 runs to 13 residues. The J segment lost 4 bases and the V segment lost 6 bases, leaving 5 bases of the junction unmatched. From germline, CDR1 is LNHDA and CDR2 SQIVND (reference sequence). DNA of the CDR3: TGTGCCAGTAGCCTTCAGGGGGCATACGAGCAGTACTTC. Translation: CASSLQGAYEQYF. Variable domain in full (rest from reference TRBV19 and TRBJ2-7): DGGITQSPKYLFRKEGQNVTLSCEQNLNHDAMYWYRQDPGQGLRLIYYSQIVNDFQKGDIAEGYSVSREKKESFPLTVTSAQKNPTAFYLCASSLQGAYEQYFGPGTRLTVT.

This chain uses TRBV7-3 with TRBJ2-2; D gene uncertain. V lost 5 bases and J 1 base, leaving 14 bases between the germline ends. Germline V gene data show CDR1 as SGHTA and CDR2 as FQGTGA. There are 16 residues in the CDR3. CDR3 sequence: CASSPLSSLNTGELFF. As DNA, the CDR3 is TGTGCCAGCAGCCCCCTCAGTTCATTGAACACCGGGGAGCTGTTTTTT. Complete variable domain (other parts from reference TRBV7-3 and TRBJ2-2): GAGVSQTPSNKVTEKGKYVELRCDPISGHTALYWYRQSLGQGPEFLIYFQGTGAADDSGLPNDRFFAVRPEGSVSTLKIQRTERGDSAVYLCASSPLSSLNTGELFFGEGSRLTVL.

The rearrangement uses TRBV4-3 and TRBJ2-5; 8 bases fit TRBD1. Germline-derived CDR1 and CDR2 are LGHNA and YSLEER. This CDR3 has 15 amino acids. The ends lost 4 bases at V and 2 bases at J; junction bases unmatched: 6. The CDR3 is CASSRIRDRQETQYF. For the CDR3, the DNA is TGCGCCAGCAGCCGTATCCGGGACAGGCAAGAGACCCAGTACTTC.

The chain couples TRBV5-1 to TRBJ2-5; D may be TRBD1 (5 bases). The CDR3 is 12 amino acids. Germline-derived CDR1 and CDR2 are SGHRS and YFSETQ. Trimming took off 0 bases at V and 5 bases at J, with 5 bases between the two ends. In DNA form, the CDR3 reads TGCGCCAGCAGCTTGGCAGGGGAGACCCAGTACTTC. It translates to CASSLAGETQYF.

This chain connects TRBV19 to TRBJ1-1, with TRBD1 matching over 7 bases. From germline, CDR1 is LNHDA and CDR2 SQIVND (reference sequence). The CDR3 consists of 13 residues. The ends lost 7 bases at V and 6 bases at J; junction bases unmatched: 8. The CDR3 sequence: CASTYRDRPEAFF. DNA for the CDR3: TGTGCCAGTACCTACCGGGACAGACCTGAAGCTTTCTTT.

This chain connects TRBV7-2 to TRBJ2-5, with 9 bases aligning to TRBD2. V was pared by 5 bases and J by 4 bases, with 8 bases of the junction left unmatched. Per germline, CDR1 SGHTA and CDR2 FQGNSA. This CDR3 is built from 15 residues. The CDR3 nucleotides read TGTGCCAGCAGCCAGGGACTAGCCGGGGGAGAGACCCAGTACTTC. This gives the protein CASSQGLAGGETQYF. Combining the CDR3 with reference TRBV7-2 and TRBJ2-5 gives the whole variable domain GAGVSQSPSNKVTEKGKDVELRCDPISGHTALYWYRQSLGQGLEFLIYFQGNSAPDKSGLPSDRFSAERTGGSVSTLTIQRTQQEDSAVYLCASSQGLAGGETQYFGPGTRLLVL.

This rearrangement joins TRBV7-8 to TRBJ1-1, with 8 bases lining up with TRBD1. The CDR3 contains 14 residues. Germline CDR1 and CDR2: SGHVS and FQNEAQ. The J segment lost 5 bases and the V segment lost 6 bases, leaving 8 bases of the junction unmatched. CDR3 bases: TGTGCCAGCAGTCCTGGACAGGGAAGTACTGAAGCTTTCTTT. This encodes CASSPGQGSTEAFF. Full variable domain (missing parts from reference TRBV7-8 and TRBJ1-1): GAGVSQSPRYKVAKRGQDVALRCDPISGHVSLFWYQQALGQGPEFLTYFQNEAQLDKSGLPSDRFFAERPEGSVSTLKIQRTQQEDSAVYLCASSPGQGSTEAFFGQGTRLTVV.

The rearrangement links TRBV11-2 to TRBJ2-1, with TRBD2 identical over 8 bases. The CDR3 has 15 residues. Looked up from germline, CDR1 is SGHAT and CDR2 is FQNNGV. J lost 3 bases, V lost 0 bases, and 1 base had no gene match. The CDR3 here is CASSLERGDYNEQFF. In DNA form, the CDR3 reads TGTGCCAGCAGCTTAGAGCGGGGGGACTACAATGAGCAGTTCTTC.

As regards this clone: The same CDR3 is also encoded by other DNA sequences in this sample. This chain uses TRBV7-9 with TRBJ1-3; D not certain. Germline V gene lookup returns CDR1 SEHNR and CDR2 FQNEAQ (reference sequence). Deletions cut 0 bases from V and 4 bases from J, with 10 bases between. CDR3 length equals 15 residues. In DNA, the CDR3 is TGTGCCAGCAGCTTAGCATTGATGGGCGGAAACACCATATATTTT. Its protein is CASSLALMGGNTIYF.

V usage is TRBV6-1 and J usage is TRBJ2-2, with a possible D match to TRBD2 (6 bases). The germline V and J ends were trimmed by 0 bases and 5 bases, with 10 bases remaining between them. Germline V gene sequence: CDR1 MNHNS, CDR2 SASEGT. The CDR3 totals 15 residues. The CDR3 DNA sequence: TGTGCCAGCAGTGAAGCGACTAGAATGACCGGGGAGCTGTTTTTT. Its protein is CASSEATRMTGELFF.

This chain joins TRBV11-2 and TRBJ2-7; no firm D call. Germline CDR1 is SGHAT and CDR2 is FQNNGV. The ends were cut back, 1 base at V and 2 bases at J, with 9 bases in the middle. The CDR3 has 14 amino acids. The CDR3 region is CASSLGRLTYEQYF. The DNA for the CDR3 is TGTGCCAGCAGCTTAGGCAGGCTAACCTACGAGCAGTACTTC.

V is TRBV28 and J is TRBJ1-6; the D is unclear. The V end lost 4 bases, the J end lost 7 bases, and 8 bases lay between the germline ends. Germline CDR1 is MDHEN and CDR2 is SYDVKM. This CDR3 is 13 amino acids long. Here the CDR3 reads CASSSLLNSPLHF. The CDR3 nucleotides read TGTGCCAGCAGTTCATTACTCAATTCACCCCTCCACTTT.

This chain links TRBV30 with TRBJ2-7; TRBD1 matches 8 bases. CDR1 is GTSNPN, CDR2 SVGIG, per germline (reference sequence). J lost 3 bases, V lost 1 base, and 2 bases had no gene match. The CDR3 extends over 13 amino acids. CDR3 amino acids: CAWSAGQGYEQYF. Here the CDR3 DNA reads TGTGCCTGGAGTGCAGGACAGGGCTACGAGCAGTACTTC.

The V and J genes are TRBV9 and TRBJ1-2, with D hard to call. The germline gives CDR1 SGDLS, CDR2 YYNGEE. Trimming left V 7 bases short and J 8 bases short, with 15 bases between. The CDR3 contains 12 residues. CDR3 coding DNA: TGTGCCAGCCACCGGACTCCGGGGGGCTACACCTTC. This encodes CASHRTPGGYTF.

The chain uses TRBV5-1 and TRBJ2-1; 12 bases fit TRBD2. Germline CDR1 SGHRS, CDR2 YFSETQ. CDR3 length equals 15 residues. V lost 3 bases and J lost 6; bases outside the gene matches: 4. Here the CDR3 reads CASSSLAGGGNEQFF. The CDR3 bases are TGCGCCAGCAGCTCCCTAGCGGGAGGGGGCAATGAGCAGTTCTTC.

This rearrangement joins TRBV18 to TRBJ2-1; weak D call: TRBD1 (6 bases). Trimming pared 6 bases from V and 0 bases from J, leaving 12 bases between. The V gene's germline CDR1 is KGHSH and CDR2 LQKENI. The CDR3 extends over 15 amino acids. In DNA, the CDR3 is TGTGCCAGCTCCCCAGGGGCCAGCTCCTACAATGAGCAGTTCTTC. It translates to CASSPGASSYNEQFF.

V usage is TRBV4-3 and J usage is TRBJ2-1, with 13 bases aligning to TRBD2. The V gene's germline CDR1 is LGHNA and CDR2 YSLEER. The CDR3 runs 15 residues. Losses at the gene ends were 4 bases for V and 6 bases for J; bases not matched to a gene: 3. The CDR3 DNA reads TGCGCCAGCAGCCGACTAGCGGGGGGAGTCAATGAGCAGTTCTTC. It encodes CASSRLAGGVNEQFF.

The DNA for the CDR3 is TGTGCCAGCAGCCGAAGGACAGGGGGCGATGAGACCCAGTACTTC. This gives the protein CASSRRTGGDETQYF. The J gene is TRBJ2-5, the V gene TRBV11-3; 11 bases map to TRBD1. With 5 bases clipped from V and 5 bases from J, the junction kept 7 bases outside the gene matches. The CDR3 is made up of 15 amino acids. Germline assignment: CDR1 SGHNT and CDR2 YENEEA.

The chain is built from TRBV7-9 and TRBJ2-7, with TRBD1 matching over 8 bases. The CDR3 sequence is 14 residues long. CDR1 and CDR2 (germline): SEHNR, FQNEAQ (reference sequence). The trim removed 5 bases at V and 6 bases at J, leaving 9 bases unmatched. The CDR3 is CASSPSGQGSEQYF. The CDR3 nucleotides read TGTGCCAGCAGCCCTTCTGGACAGGGTAGCGAGCAGTACTTC.

This clone showed up just a few times. The genes are TRBV13 and TRBJ1-2, with 9 nucleotides matching TRBD1. The germline V gene has CDR1 PRHDT and CDR2 FYEKMQ (reference sequence). J was trimmed by 2 bases and V by 4 bases; bases with no gene match: 5. The CDR3 contains 15 residues. The CDR3 sequence is CASSSKQGANYGYTF. The CDR3 DNA reads TGTGCCAGCAGCTCAAAACAGGGGGCAAACTATGGCTACACCTTC.

The chain uses TRBV5-1 and TRBJ2-7; the match to TRBD1 covers 7 bases. Trimming took 4 bases from V and 1 from J; bases not matched to a gene: 11. The CDR3 consists of 16 residues. Germline-derived CDR1 and CDR2 are SGHRS and YFSETQ. DNA for the CDR3: TGCGCCAGCAGCCAATTAACCCCGGGACAGTCCTACGAGCAGTACTTC. The encoded protein is CASSQLTPGQSYEQYF.

In this sample, this clone turned up once. The J gene is TRBJ1-2, the V gene TRBV7-9; TRBD1 matches 7 bases. Germline V CDR1 and CDR2: SEHNR, FQNEAQ (reference sequence). This CDR3 comprises 14 residues. V was pared by 6 bases and J by 7 bases, with 11 bases of the junction left unmatched. The CDR3: CASRLKGTASGYTF. The CDR3 nucleotides are TGTGCCAGCAGACTGAAAGGGACAGCCTCTGGCTACACCTTC. Drawing the rest from reference TRBV7-9 and TRBJ1-2, the complete variable domain is DTGVSQNPRHKITKRGQNVTFRCDPISEHNRLYWYRQTLGQGPEFLTYFQNEAQLEKSRLLSDRFSAERPKGSFSTLEIQRTEQGDSAMYLCASRLKGTASGYTFGSGTRLTVV.

V is TRBV7-2 and J is TRBJ2-3, with 12 bases fitting TRBD2. V shed 5 bases and J 6 bases; nucleotides not matched to a gene: 9. The CDR3 sequence is 16 residues long. Germline V CDR1 and CDR2: SGHTA, FQGNSA. CDR3 loop: CASSVELAGGLDTQYF. The CDR3 DNA follows: TGTGCCAGCAGCGTAGAACTAGCGGGAGGTTTGGATACGCAGTATTTT. Based on the CDR3 plus reference TRBV7-2 and TRBJ2-3, the full variable domain is GAGVSQSPSNKVTEKGKDVELRCDPISGHTALYWYRQSLGQGLEFLIYFQGNSAPDKSGLPSDRFSAERTGGSVSTLTIQRTQQEDSAVYLCASSVELAGGLDTQYFGPGTRLTVL.

This sequence joins TRBV19 and TRBJ2-1; 10 positions match TRBD2. V lost 9 bases, J lost 10 bases, and 18 bases stayed unmatched. CDR1 and CDR2 from the germline V gene are LNHDA and SQIVND (reference sequence). The CDR3 is made up of 16 amino acids. CDR3 amino acids: CASRDRSKLAGPEQFF. The CDR3 DNA follows: TGTGCCAGCCGGGACAGGAGCAAACTAGCGGGACCCGAGCAGTTCTTC.